This T cell receptor (beta chain) appears in the sequencing data of a study of OX40 agonist ivuxolimab in advanced cancers. Findings of the study overall: The authors did not determine the antigen specificity of the expanded peripheral T cells. At doses 0.1 to 3.0 mg/kg, CD4+ and CD8+ clones expanded.

Profiled with immunoSEQ multiplex PCR; TCRdb holds only in-frame clones, not every one. The sample yields about 47,000 clones, about 79% seen once. There are a few counts of this clone. Its antigen is undetermined. This clonotype originated in an adult with an advanced solid tumor such as melanoma, head and neck, liver or kidney cancer. The sequences come from CD4+ or CD8+ T cells sorted from blood, collected in a trial of the OX40 agonist ivuxolimab.

The CDR3: CASSGQVNYGYTF. CDR3 sequence (DNA): TGTGCCAGCAGCGGACAGGTGAACTATGGCTACACCTTC. The V call is TRBV6-6, the J call TRBJ1-2, with 7 bases fitting TRBD1. CDR1 and CDR2 (germline): MNHNY, SVGAGI (reference sequence). The V and J ends lost 6 bases and 2 bases, in that order; junction bases with no gene match: 3. The CDR3 is 13 amino acids.